This T cell receptor beta chain is from a study of CD8 T cells in ankylosing spondylitis. Broader study findings: Reported data indicate significant enrichment of disease-linked clones within matched ankylosing spondylitis synovial fluid. Blood of patients with ankylosing spondylitis appeared to be characterized by a TCR beta motif of eight or nine highly homologous variants. Clones linked to the disease showed a CD8+ phenotype. They occurred at relatively low frequencies in peripheral blood.

Notes on this clonotype: Its target is unknown.

A single record per CDR3 protein comes from TCRdb applying MiXCR to the 5' RACE reads. The data hold approximately 300,000 distinct CDR3 sequences, with around 8% observed a single time. The CDR3 is made up of 14 amino acids. Per the germline V gene, CDR1 is SEHNR and CDR2 is FQNEAQ (reference sequence). V was cut by 1 base and J by 7 bases, with 13 bases left in between. This chain uses TRBV7-9 with TRBJ1-2; D possibly corresponds to TRBD1 (5 bases). The specimen was blood, either unsorted or a sorted T cell fraction (not recorded which). The TCR originated in a male donor with ankylosing spondylitis. The chain's CDR3 is CASSLGAGNVGYTF. CDR3 in DNA: TGTGCCAGCAGCTTAGGAGCAGGGAACGTTGGCTACACCTTC.